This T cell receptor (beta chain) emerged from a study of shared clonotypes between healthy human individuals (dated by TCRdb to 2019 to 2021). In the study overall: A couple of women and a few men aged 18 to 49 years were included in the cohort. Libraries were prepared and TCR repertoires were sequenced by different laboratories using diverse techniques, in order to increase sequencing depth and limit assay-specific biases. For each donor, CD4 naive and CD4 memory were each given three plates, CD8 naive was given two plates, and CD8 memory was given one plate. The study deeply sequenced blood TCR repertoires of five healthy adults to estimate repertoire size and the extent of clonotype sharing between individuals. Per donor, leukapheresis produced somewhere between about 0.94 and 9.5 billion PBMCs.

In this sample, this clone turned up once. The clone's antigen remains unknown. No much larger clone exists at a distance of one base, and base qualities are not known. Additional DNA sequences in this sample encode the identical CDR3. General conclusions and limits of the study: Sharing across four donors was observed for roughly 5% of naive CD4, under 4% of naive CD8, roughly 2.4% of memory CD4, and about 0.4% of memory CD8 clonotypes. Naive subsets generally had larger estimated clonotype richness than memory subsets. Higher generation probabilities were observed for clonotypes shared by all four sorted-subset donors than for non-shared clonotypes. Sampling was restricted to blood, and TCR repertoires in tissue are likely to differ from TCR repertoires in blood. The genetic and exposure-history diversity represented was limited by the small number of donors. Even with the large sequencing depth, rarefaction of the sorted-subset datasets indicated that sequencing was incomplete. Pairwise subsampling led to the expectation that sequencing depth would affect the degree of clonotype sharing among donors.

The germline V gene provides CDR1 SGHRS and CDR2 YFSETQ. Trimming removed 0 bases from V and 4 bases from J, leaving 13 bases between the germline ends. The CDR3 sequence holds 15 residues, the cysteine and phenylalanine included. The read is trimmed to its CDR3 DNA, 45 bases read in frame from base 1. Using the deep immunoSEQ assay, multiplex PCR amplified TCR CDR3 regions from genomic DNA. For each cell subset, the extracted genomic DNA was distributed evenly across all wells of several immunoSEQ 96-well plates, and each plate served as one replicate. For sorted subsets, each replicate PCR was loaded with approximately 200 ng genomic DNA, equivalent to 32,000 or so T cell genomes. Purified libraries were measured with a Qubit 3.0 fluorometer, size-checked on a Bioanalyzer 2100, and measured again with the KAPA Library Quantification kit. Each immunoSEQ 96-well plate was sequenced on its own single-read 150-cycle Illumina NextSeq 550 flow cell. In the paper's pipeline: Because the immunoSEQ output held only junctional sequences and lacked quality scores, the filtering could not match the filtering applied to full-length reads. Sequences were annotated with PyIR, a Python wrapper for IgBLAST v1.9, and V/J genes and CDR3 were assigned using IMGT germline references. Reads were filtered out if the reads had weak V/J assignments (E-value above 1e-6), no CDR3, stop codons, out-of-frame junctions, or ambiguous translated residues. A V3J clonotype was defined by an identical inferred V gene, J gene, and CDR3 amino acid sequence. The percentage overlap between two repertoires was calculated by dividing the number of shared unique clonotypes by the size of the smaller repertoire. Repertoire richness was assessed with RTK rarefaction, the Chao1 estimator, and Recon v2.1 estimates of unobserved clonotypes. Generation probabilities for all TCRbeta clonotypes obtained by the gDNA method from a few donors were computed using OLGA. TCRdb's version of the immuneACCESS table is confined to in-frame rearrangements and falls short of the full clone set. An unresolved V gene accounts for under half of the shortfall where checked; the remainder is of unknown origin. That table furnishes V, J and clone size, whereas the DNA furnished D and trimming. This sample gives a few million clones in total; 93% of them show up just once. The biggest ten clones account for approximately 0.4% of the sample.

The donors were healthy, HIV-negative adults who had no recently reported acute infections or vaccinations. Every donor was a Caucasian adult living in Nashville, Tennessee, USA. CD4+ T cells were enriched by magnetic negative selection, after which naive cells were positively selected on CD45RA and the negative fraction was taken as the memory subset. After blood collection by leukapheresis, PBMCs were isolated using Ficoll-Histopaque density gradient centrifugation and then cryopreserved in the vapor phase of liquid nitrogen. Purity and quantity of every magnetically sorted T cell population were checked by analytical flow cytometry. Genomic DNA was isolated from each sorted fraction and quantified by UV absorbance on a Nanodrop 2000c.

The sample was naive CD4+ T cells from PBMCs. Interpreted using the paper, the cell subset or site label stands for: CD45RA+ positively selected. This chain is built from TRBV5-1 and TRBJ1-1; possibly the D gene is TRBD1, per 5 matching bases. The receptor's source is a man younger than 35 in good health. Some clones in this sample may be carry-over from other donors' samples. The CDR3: CASSLAGQGGTEAFF. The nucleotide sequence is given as TGCGCCAGCAGCTTGGCCGGGCAGGGCGGCACTGAAGCTTTCTTT.